Sequencing of this T cell receptor (beta chain) was carried out in a study of cytomegalovirus exposure and HLA in healthy donors. On the study more broadly: From approximately 170 million T cells, an earlier analysis saw under 140 million unique TCR beta sequences. Inside one of the first data releases sat about 91 million unique TCRs taken from HLA-typed donors. Study-level findings and limits: Most of the TCR beta V segments (in an earlier analysis) were productive either about 87% or about 30% of the time. Upon later analysis, HLA-associated TCR beta chains proved more clonally expanded than other, equally common chains.

PCR used 60 Vbeta primers and 13 Jbeta primers. Assay used: immunoSEQ multiplex PCR; TCRdb lists only in-frame clones, some missing. The repertoire consists of fewer than 250,000 clones, with about 76% occurring once and the leading ten covering approximately 0.4%. Unmatched junction bases numbered 6, after V lost 2 bases and J lost 6 bases. This CDR3 spans 15 amino acids. Germline lookup yields CDR1 LNHDA and CDR2 SQIVND (reference sequence). Concerning this clone: Its target is unknown.

The specimen sequenced was PBMCs. The chain employs TRBV19 and TRBJ2-7; 11 bases align to TRBD2. This sequence was found in a male donor in good health and CMV-seropositive. This CDR3 reads CASSITLAGATEQYF. For the CDR3, the DNA is TGTGCCAGTAGTATAACACTAGCGGGAGCAACCGAGCAGTACTTC.